Below, 19 T cell receptor beta chains from the same sample are listed, as sequenced in a study of CD8 T cells in Susac syndrome (dated by TCRdb to 2018 to 2020). The protocol used for the library was the immunoSEQ multiplex PCR assay. RNA was extracted using the RNeasy kit, and about 0.45 to 1 microgram was reverse transcribed with random hexamers. TCRdb itself trimmed the public reads at Q25 with fastp, ran MiXCR and retained productive beta chains. Entries are consolidated by CDR3 protein sequence, retaining the most common genes and DNA. The sample table contains about 120,000 distinct CDR3 sequences; only one count was recorded for over 95% of them. Of the sample, 0.11% to 0.15% falls within the top ten clones. The sample was CD4+ T cells from PBMCs. Receptors originate from a human donor with Susac syndrome.

The rearrangement uses TRBV6-2 or TRBV6-3 and TRBJ2-7, with D unresolved. Germline V gene sequence: CDR1 MNHEY, CDR2 SVGEGT. Trimming took off 5 bases at V and 5 bases at J, with 13 bases between the two ends. CDR3 length: 13 residues. The CDR3 nucleotides read TGTGCCAGCAGTCCTACCCGGGTCCACGAGCAGTACTTC. Translating gives CASSPTRVHEQYF.

The chain uses TRBV6-1 and TRBJ2-1; no clear D. The CDR3 runs to 13 residues. CDR1 and CDR2 from the germline V gene are MNHNS and SASEGT. V dropped 5 bases and J dropped 8 bases, with 13 bases sitting between them. The CDR3 sequence is CASSFFPLDEQFF. For the CDR3, the DNA is TGTGCCAGCAGTTTCTTTCCCCTCGATGAGCAGTTCTTC.

V gene TRBV7-2 combines with J gene TRBJ2-3; D remains unclear. CDR1 and CDR2 from the germline V gene are SGHTA and FQGNSA. The CDR3 is 13 amino acids. V gave up 6 bases and J gave up 0 bases, with 7 bases separating them. The CDR3: CASRSPSTDTQYF. CDR3 sequence (DNA): TGTGCCAGCAGGTCCCCTAGCACAGATACGCAGTATTTT.

The CDR3 DNA reads as TGCAGTGCCATCCTTCTAGCGGGAGGAACTAGCACAGATACGCAGTATTTT. Translated, it gives CSAILLAGGTSTDTQYF. This sequence joins TRBV20-1 and TRBJ2-3, with 11 bases matching TRBD2. Germline V gene lookup returns CDR1 DFQATT and CDR2 SNEGSKA (reference sequence). The J segment lost 0 bases and the V segment lost 6 bases, leaving 11 bases of the junction unmatched. CDR3 length equals 17 residues.

The chain combines TRBV5-1 with TRBJ1-1; 8 bases fit TRBD1. Trimming at V came to 0 bases and at J to 5 bases, leaving 9 bases not matched to a gene. There are 16 residues in the CDR3. Germline CDR1 SGHRS, CDR2 YFSETQ. CDR3 amino acids: CASSLGTGTGDTEAFF. The CDR3 nucleotides are TGCGCCAGCAGCTTGGGAACCGGGACAGGAGATACTGAAGCTTTCTTT. Using reference TRBV5-1 and TRBJ1-1 for the parts outside the CDR3, the full variable domain is KAGVTQTPRYLIKTRGQQVTLSCSPISGHRSVSWYQQTPGQGLQFLFEYFSETQRNKGNFPGRFSGRQFSNSRSEMNVSTLELGDSALYLCASSLGTGTGDTEAFFGQGTRLTVV.

The rearrangement links TRBV20-1 to TRBJ2-5; 7 nucleotides match TRBD1. The junction had 4 bases not matched to a gene; V was cut back by 1 base and J by 5 bases. The length of the CDR3 is 13 residues. Germline loops: CDR1 DFQATT, CDR2 SNEGSKA (reference sequence). CDR3 loop: CSARATGVETQYF. DNA of the CDR3: TGCAGTGCTAGAGCCACAGGGGTGGAGACCCAGTACTTC.

The count of this clonotype is one. The chain employs TRBV7-6 and TRBJ1-2, with 7 bases aligning to TRBD1. V lost 5 bases and J lost 8; bases outside the gene matches: 11. The CDR3 has 14 amino acids. Germline V gene data show CDR1 as SGHVS and CDR2 as FNYEAQ. CDR3 in DNA: TGTGCCAGCAGCCCCAGACAGGGCATTGAAGGCTACACCTTC. Translated, it gives CASSPRQGIEGYTF.

The chain is built from TRBV19 and TRBJ2-3, with 10 nucleotides matching TRBD1. This CDR3 is 16 amino acids long. Losses at the gene ends were 4 bases for V and 3 bases for J; bases not matched to a gene: 7. CDR1 and CDR2 from the germline V gene are LNHDA and SQIVND (reference sequence). This CDR3 reads CASSSPRTGGTDTQYF. The CDR3, as DNA: TGTGCCAGTAGTAGCCCCAGGACAGGGGGGACAGATACGCAGTATTTT.

The rearrangement links TRBV12-3 or TRBV12-4 to TRBJ2-2; D gene ambiguous. V lost 2 bases, J lost 3 bases, and 16 bases lay in between. The length of the CDR3 is 17 residues. The CDR3 nucleotides are TGTGCCAGCAGTTTAAGGGCCTACCTTCGAGACACCGGGGAGCTGTTTTTT. The encoded protein is CASSLRAYLRDTGELFF.

The chain has TRBV7-2 and TRBJ1-5; D unclear. This CDR3 region has 15 residues. CDR1 is SGHTA, CDR2 FQGNSA, per germline. The V end was cut by 2 bases, the J end by 0 bases, with 8 bases between. The CDR3 sequence is CASSLWVHSNQPQHF. CDR3 DNA: TGTGCCAGCAGCTTATGGGTCCATAGCAATCAGCCCCAGCATTTT. Looking up the rest from reference TRBV7-2 and TRBJ1-5 gives the full variable domain: GAGVSQSPSNKVTEKGKDVELRCDPISGHTALYWYRQSLGQGLEFLIYFQGNSAPDKSGLPSDRFSAERTGGSVSTLTIQRTQQEDSAVYLCASSLWVHSNQPQHFGDGTRLSIL.

This clonotype showed up just once. This rearrangement joins TRBV6-1 to TRBJ2-6; 13 bases match TRBD2. CDR3 length: 18 residues. Germline assignment: CDR1 MNHNS and CDR2 SASEGT. The V gene end was trimmed by 5 bases and the J gene end by 0 bases; junction bases not matched to a gene: 4. The CDR3 loop is CASSRLAGGDSGANVLTF. CDR3 nucleotides: TGTGCCAGCAGTCGACTAGCGGGAGGAGACTCTGGGGCCAACGTCCTGACTTTC.

The chain carries TRBV6-6 and TRBJ1-2; D is uncertain. The CDR3 has 13 residues. V was pared by 5 bases and J by 5 bases, with 12 bases between. Per germline, CDR1 MNHNY and CDR2 SVGAGI (reference sequence). CDR3 nucleotide sequence: TGTGCCAGCAGTAGAGACGGAGAGTATGGCTACACCTTC. Protein sequence: CASSRDGEYGYTF.

The chain uses TRBV23-1 and TRBJ2-2, with TRBD2 matching 7 bases. TRBV23-1 carries the ORF label, with uncertain function. The CDR3 extends over 18 amino acids. Trimming removed 7 bases from V and 0 bases from J; junction bases left unmatched: 14. The DNA of the CDR3 is TGCGCCAGCATCACGGGGGAGGGCAGGGCTACGAACACCGGGGAGCTGTTTTTT. It specifies CASITGEGRATNTGELFF.

This chain joins TRBV5-1 and TRBJ2-7; D perhaps matches TRBD1 (6 bases). Germline V gives CDR1 SGHRS, CDR2 YFSETQ. V lost 4 bases, J lost 4 bases, and 15 bases lay in between. The CDR3 is 14 residues long. The CDR3 loop is CASSVQGLGYEQYF. As DNA, the CDR3 is TGCGCCAGCAGCGTACAGGGTTTGGGGTACGAGCAGTACTTC.

This chain connects TRBV3-1 to TRBJ2-3; tentatively, D is TRBD2 (6 bases). This CDR3 region has 14 residues. Looked up from germline, CDR1 is LGHDT and CDR2 is YNNKEL (reference sequence). Deletions cut 4 bases from V and 5 bases from J, with 13 bases between. CDR3 in amino acids: CASSPDVGGDTQYF. In DNA form, the CDR3 reads TGTGCCAGCAGCCCAGACGTCGGGGGAGATACGCAGTATTTT.

V usage is TRBV7-2 and J usage is TRBJ2-5; 12 nucleotides agree with TRBD2. The germline gives CDR1 SGHTA, CDR2 FQGNSA. V was clipped by 5 bases and J by 4 bases; unmatched bases: 14. This CDR3 spans 18 amino acids. The CDR3 is CASSASPLAGGRPETQYF. The CDR3 nucleotides read TGTGCCAGCAGCGCGAGCCCACTAGCGGGAGGCCGGCCAGAGACCCAGTACTTC.

V is TRBV6-5 and J is TRBJ2-7, with TRBD1 as a possible D gene (5 bases). V lost 5 bases and J 2 bases, leaving 16 bases between the germline ends. Germline V gene data show CDR1 as MNHEY and CDR2 as SVGAGI. This CDR3 is built from 15 residues. As DNA, the CDR3 is TGTGCCAGCAGTAGGACATCCACCATCCCCTACGAGCAGTACTTC. As protein: CASSRTSTIPYEQYF.

The chain couples TRBV6-6 to TRBJ1-2; 11 bases are a match to TRBD1. This CDR3 comprises 15 residues. The trim removed 6 bases at V and 4 bases at J, leaving 7 bases unmatched. Germline V gives CDR1 MNHNY, CDR2 SVGAGI (reference sequence). CDR3 coding DNA: TGTGCCAGCAGGCTGCCTGGGACAGGGGGCTATGGCTACACCTTC. Translated: CASRLPGTGGYGYTF.

This chain joins TRBV29-1 and TRBJ2-2, with TRBD1 as a possible D gene (6 bases). The CDR3 is 14 residues long. The germline V gene has CDR1 SQVTM and CDR2 ANQGSEA. The ends were cut back, 6 bases at V and 0 bases at J, with 11 bases in the middle. The CDR3, as DNA: TGCAGCGTCAGGGGACACCCGAACACCGGGGAGCTGTTTTTT. Translated, it gives CSVRGHPNTGELFF.